The 30 T cell receptor beta chains below were found in one sample sequenced in a study of T cells after yellow fever vaccination. TCRdb analysed the 5' RACE reads with MiXCR anew, one entry per CDR3 protein. The sample shows 450,000 to 600,000 distinct CDR3 sequences, about a sixth of them seen only once. The input for sequencing was PBMCs, taken more than 4 days after the first yellow fever vaccination. The receptors originated from a young man who received the YFV17D yellow fever vaccine.

The chain joins TRBV5-4 to TRBJ1-1; 7 positions agree with TRBD1. The V segment lost 4 bases and the J segment 8 bases; nucleotides outside the gene matches: 5. In germline, CDR1 is SGHNT, CDR2 YYREEE (reference sequence). The CDR3 covers 12 residues. The CDR3 protein is CASSPPDREAFF. Here the CDR3 DNA reads TGTGCCAGCAGCCCGCCGGACAGGGAAGCTTTCTTT.

This clonotype was seen many times. V gene TRBV20-1 combines with J gene TRBJ2-3; 7 positions match TRBD1. The CDR3 is 15 residues long. Germline V gene data show CDR1 as DFQATT and CDR2 as SNEGSKA (reference sequence). The junction had 9 bases not matched to a gene; V was cut back by 6 bases and J by 0 bases. In nucleotides, the CDR3 is TGCAGTGCAGGGACAGTTTTACTAAGCACAGATACGCAGTATTTT. Its translation is CSAGTVLLSTDTQYF.

This clonotype was detected a few times. The CDR3: CASGPRGRVSEAFF. DNA for the CDR3: TGTGCTAGTGGCCCACGAGGAAGGGTATCTGAAGCTTTCTTT. The V call is TRBV12-5, the J call TRBJ1-1; D not certain. Germline V gene lookup returns CDR1 LGHNT and CDR2 FRNRAP. Trimming removed 6 bases at V and 6 bases at J, with 17 bases between. The CDR3 has 14 amino acids.

V usage is TRBV7-9 and J usage is TRBJ2-3; unclear D gene. Deletions cut 5 bases from V and 6 bases from J, with 15 bases between. The CDR3 consists of 14 residues. Germline V gives CDR1 SEHNR, CDR2 FQNEAQ (reference sequence). The DNA for the CDR3 is TGTGCCAGCAGCCTATCACCTTTAACGGATACGCAGTATTTT. Translation gives CASSLSPLTDTQYF.

This clonotype showed up just a few times. V is TRBV7-2 and J is TRBJ1-6; TRBD1 matches 8 bases. The CDR3 contains 14 residues. The junction had 5 bases not matched to a gene; V was cut back by 5 bases and J by 8 bases. The germline CDR1 and CDR2 sequences are SGHTA and FQGNSA. CDR3 in DNA: TGTGCCAGCAGCCGCGGACAGGGTGATTCACCCCTCCACTTT. It specifies CASSRGQGDSPLHF.

This clonotype was counted a few times. The CDR3 DNA follows: TGTGCCACCAGTACGGACCAAGATACGCAGTATTTT. It yields the protein CATSTDQDTQYF. The chain couples TRBV24-1 to TRBJ2-3; D not resolved. Germline V lookup: CDR1 KGHDR, CDR2 SFDVKD. CDR3 length: 12 amino acids. V was clipped by 6 bases and J by 5 bases, with 8 bases between them.

The chain joins TRBV7-6 to TRBJ2-1, with 8 bases that match TRBD2. The length of the CDR3 is 16 residues. Germline trimming cut 2 bases from V and 7 bases from J; bases unmatched to any gene: 10. The germline CDR1 and CDR2 sequences are SGHVS and FNYEAQ. The CDR3 DNA reads as TGTGCCAGCAGCTTATTTTACGGGGGGGCCTCGAATGAGCAGTTCTTC. It specifies CASSLFYGGASNEQFF.

The chain recombines TRBV12-3 or TRBV12-4 with TRBJ2-1; D may be TRBD2 (5 bases). V dropped 2 bases and J dropped 2 bases, with 10 bases sitting between them. This CDR3 region has 15 residues. The CDR3, as DNA: TGTGCCAGCAGTTTAAGGAGGCAACCCTACAATGAGCAGTTCTTC. Protein product: CASSLRRQPYNEQFF.

This clonotype was observed a handful of times. The chain has TRBV2 and TRBJ1-5, with TRBD1 matching over 8 bases. The V gene's germline CDR1 is SNHLY and CDR2 FYNNEI. V shed 10 bases and J 2 bases; nucleotides not matched to a gene: 7. The CDR3 is 14 residues long. The CDR3 loop reads CATRQGNGNQPQHF. Here the CDR3 DNA reads TGTGCCACGAGACAGGGGAATGGCAATCAGCCCCAGCATTTT. The whole variable domain, filled in from reference TRBV2 and TRBJ1-5, reads EPEVTQTPSHQVTQMGQEVILRCVPISNHLYFYWYRQILGQKVEFLVSFYNNEISEKSEIFDDQFSVERPDGSNFTLKIRSTKLEDSAMYFCATRQGNGNQPQHFGDGTRLSIL.

The table lists this clonotype with a few counts. This chain joins TRBV20-1 and TRBJ2-7, with 10 bases that match TRBD1. Germline V lookup: CDR1 DFQATT, CDR2 SNEGSKA (reference sequence). There are 14 residues in the CDR3. After removal of 4 bases from V and 4 bases from J, the junction contained 7 bases not matched to a gene. CDR3 DNA: TGCAGTGCTAAGCCTGGGACAGGGGTTTACGAGCAGTACTTC. Residues: CSAKPGTGVYEQYF.

This clonotype was picked up many times. The rearrangement links TRBV5-5 to TRBJ2-5; no reliable D call. The ends were cut back, 0 bases at V and 5 bases at J, with 11 bases in the middle. This CDR3 spans 14 amino acids. Looked up from germline, CDR1 is SGHKS and CDR2 is YYEKEE (reference sequence). The CDR3 DNA sequence: TGTGCCAGCAGCTTGGAAGGTCTGCAGGAGACCCAGTACTTC. It translates to CASSLEGLQETQYF.

The chain has TRBV19 and TRBJ2-3, with D hard to call. V lost 3 bases, J lost 3 bases, and 19 bases lay in between. The CDR3 length is 17 residues. Per the germline V gene, CDR1 is LNHDA and CDR2 is SQIVND (reference sequence). CDR3 sequence reads: CASSIQAGDLATDTQYF. In DNA form, the CDR3 reads TGTGCCAGTAGTATCCAGGCAGGAGACCTCGCAACAGATACGCAGTATTTT.

The CDR3 coding sequence is TGTGCCAGCAGTTTGGCGATCCCAGATACGCAGTATTTT. As protein: CASSLAIPDTQYF. The chain combines TRBV27 with TRBJ2-3; D gene unclear. The CDR3 contains 13 residues. CDR1 and CDR2 (germline): MNHEY, SMNVEV (reference sequence). Trimming stripped 3 bases from V and 4 bases from J, with 8 bases between.

The V call is TRBV7-2, the J call TRBJ1-2; D unresolved. The V gene's germline CDR1 is SGHTA and CDR2 FQGNSA. This CDR3 has 15 residues. V was clipped by 0 bases and J by 6 bases, with 14 bases between them. The CDR3: CASSLAFWSDHGYTF. CDR3 DNA: TGTGCCAGCAGCTTAGCTTTCTGGTCGGATCATGGCTACACCTTC.

The chain uses TRBV6-1 and TRBJ2-6; possibly TRBD1 for D (5 bases). V lost 6 bases to trimming and J lost 0 bases, with 9 bases between them. CDR1 is MNHNS, CDR2 SASEGT, per germline. The CDR3 sequence is 15 residues long. The CDR3 here is CASSSQASGANVLTF. The DNA for the CDR3 is TGTGCCAGCAGCTCACAGGCCTCTGGGGCCAACGTCCTGACTTTC.

The chain carries TRBV7-2 and TRBJ2-5; D not resolved. This CDR3 is 15 amino acids long. Germline values: CDR1 SGHTA, CDR2 FQGNSA. Trimming left V 4 bases short and J 0 bases short, with 12 bases between. The CDR3 sequence: CASSSGLQYQETQYF. CDR3 in DNA: TGTGCCAGCAGCTCGGGCCTACAGTACCAAGAGACCCAGTACTTC.

This chain connects TRBV7-9 to TRBJ2-5; no definite D call. The CDR3 totals 12 residues. Germline V gene lookup returns CDR1 SEHNR and CDR2 FQNEAQ (reference sequence). Trimming removed 4 bases from V and 3 bases from J, with 6 bases in between. The CDR3 is CASSSHEETQYF. The DNA for the CDR3 is TGTGCCAGCAGCTCACACGAAGAGACCCAGTACTTC.

This clonotype was picked up a small number of times. The V and J genes are TRBV20-1 and TRBJ2-5; weak D call: TRBD1 (6 bases). CDR1 and CDR2 (germline): DFQATT, SNEGSKA (reference sequence). Trimming stripped 4 bases from V and 5 bases from J, with 11 bases between. The CDR3 is 12 amino acids. The CDR3 is CSATHREETQYF. CDR3 coding DNA: TGCAGTGCTACGCACAGGGAGGAGACCCAGTACTTC.

This clonotype was observed at least ten times. The J gene is TRBJ1-5, the V gene TRBV12-3 or TRBV12-4; TRBD1 aligns across 7 bases. V dropped 1 base and J dropped 6; count of bases not matched to a gene: 6. The CDR3 spans 15 residues. CDR3 loop: CASSLGGGGSQPQHF. CDR3 in DNA: TGTGCCAGCAGTTTAGGGGGAGGGGGCAGTCAGCCCCAGCATTTT.

This clonotype came up once. The rearrangement joins TRBV5-1 to TRBJ2-5; no reliable D call. Trimming shortened V by 0 bases and J by 0 bases, and 9 bases separated the two germline ends. This CDR3 is built from 15 residues. The germline CDR1 and CDR2 sequences are SGHRS and YFSETQ. CDR3 sequence (DNA): TGCGCCAGCAGCTTGGTTAGCTGGTACCAAGAGACCCAGTACTTC. Translation: CASSLVSWYQETQYF.

The chain recombines TRBV12-3 or TRBV12-4 with TRBJ2-5, with TRBD1 identical over 7 bases. With V trimmed by 5 bases and J by 5 bases, 11 bases remained unmatched. There are 15 residues in the CDR3. The CDR3 sequence: CASSTYTGAGETQYF. The CDR3 DNA is TGTGCCAGCAGTACCTACACAGGGGCCGGGGAGACCCAGTACTTC.

This clonotype was recorded a few times. V is TRBV5-1 and J is TRBJ1-1; D ambiguous. Germline CDR1 is SGHRS and CDR2 is YFSETQ. The CDR3 length is 12 residues. V was cut by 5 bases and J by 1 base, with 6 bases left in between. Here the CDR3 reads CASRSGNTEAFF. CDR3 nucleotide sequence: TGCGCCAGCAGATCCGGGAACACTGAAGCTTTCTTT.

The chain has TRBV3-1 and TRBJ2-1; D possibly corresponds to TRBD1 (5 bases). The CDR3 loop spans 14 amino acids. Trimming shortened V by 8 bases and J by 4 bases, and 15 bases separated the two germline ends. The germline V gene encodes CDR1 LGHDT and CDR2 YNNKEL (reference sequence). The CDR3 DNA reads TGTGCCAGCGGCGACAGTCCTTTGTACAATGAGCAGTTCTTC. Translating it yields CASGDSPLYNEQFF.

Remarks on this clonotype: A much larger clone sits a single nucleotide away, making a read error possible. J is TRBJ1-6 and V is TRBV5-4; D unresolved. The germline gives CDR1 SGHNT, CDR2 YYREEE (reference sequence). The CDR3 is made up of 14 amino acids. V lost 4 bases, J lost 0 bases, and 5 bases lay in between. As DNA, the CDR3 is TGTGCCAGCAGCCGGGGCTCCTATAATTCACCCCTCCACTTT. It encodes CASSRGSYNSPLHF. The full variable domain, completed using reference TRBV5-4 and TRBJ1-6, is ETGVTQSPTHLIKTRGQQVTLRCSSQSGHNTVSWYQQALGQGPQFIFQYYREEENGRGNFPPRFSGLQFPNYSSELNVNALELDDSALYLCASSRGSYNSPLHFGNGTRLTVT.

The chain has TRBV12-3 or TRBV12-4 and TRBJ2-7; TRBD1 matches at 7 bases. The CDR3 length is 13 residues. Losses at the gene ends were 5 bases for V and 5 bases for J; bases not matched to a gene: 6. The DNA of the CDR3 is TGTGCCAGCAGTCACGACGACAGGGACGAGCAGTACTTC. Its protein is CASSHDDRDEQYF.

This chain links TRBV19 with TRBJ2-3, with D unclear. The CDR3 is 13 residues long. Trimming took off 7 bases at V and 5 bases at J, with 13 bases between the two ends. Germline values: CDR1 LNHDA, CDR2 SQIVND (reference sequence). The CDR3 protein is CASTYKDGDTQYF. The CDR3 DNA reads TGTGCCAGTACATATAAGGATGGAGATACGCAGTATTTT.

The chain has TRBV7-2 and TRBJ2-3; D gene unclear. Trimming removed 4 bases from V and 5 bases from J, with 10 bases in between. The CDR3 spans 13 residues. Per the germline V gene, CDR1 is SGHTA and CDR2 is FQGNSA. The CDR3 region has the DNA TGTGCCAGCAGCTCTAGGGCCGGAGATACGCAGTATTTT. This encodes CASSSRAGDTQYF.

There are a few counts of this clonotype. The genes are TRBV6-1 and TRBJ2-3; D is perhaps TRBD2 (6 bases). V lost 4 bases to trimming and J lost 2 bases, with 13 bases between them. CDR1 and CDR2 (germline): MNHNS, SASEGT. This CDR3 contains 15 residues. This CDR3 is CASSATGGATDTQYF. The CDR3 DNA follows: TGTGCCAGCAGTGCGACCGGGGGAGCCACAGATACGCAGTATTTT.

V is TRBV18 and J is TRBJ1-1; a possible D gene is TRBD1 (5 bases). The V gene's germline CDR1 is KGHSH and CDR2 LQKENI. The V gene lost 3 bases and the J gene lost 0 bases, with 14 bases spanning the gap. The CDR3 spans 16 residues. In nucleotides, the CDR3 is TGTGCCAGCTCACCGCGGCGGGGGGTCATGAACACTGAAGCTTTCTTT. Translating it yields CASSPRRGVMNTEAFF.

This clonotype appeared a few times. This rearrangement joins TRBV4-3 to TRBJ2-3, with a tentative D call TRBD1 (5 bases). The CDR3 extends over 15 amino acids. V lost 3 bases and J lost 1, with 11 bases in between. Germline assignment: CDR1 LGHNA and CDR2 YSLEER. The CDR3 loop is CASSQQGWGTDTQYF. The CDR3 bases are TGCGCCAGCAGCCAGCAGGGATGGGGCACAGATACGCAGTATTTT.